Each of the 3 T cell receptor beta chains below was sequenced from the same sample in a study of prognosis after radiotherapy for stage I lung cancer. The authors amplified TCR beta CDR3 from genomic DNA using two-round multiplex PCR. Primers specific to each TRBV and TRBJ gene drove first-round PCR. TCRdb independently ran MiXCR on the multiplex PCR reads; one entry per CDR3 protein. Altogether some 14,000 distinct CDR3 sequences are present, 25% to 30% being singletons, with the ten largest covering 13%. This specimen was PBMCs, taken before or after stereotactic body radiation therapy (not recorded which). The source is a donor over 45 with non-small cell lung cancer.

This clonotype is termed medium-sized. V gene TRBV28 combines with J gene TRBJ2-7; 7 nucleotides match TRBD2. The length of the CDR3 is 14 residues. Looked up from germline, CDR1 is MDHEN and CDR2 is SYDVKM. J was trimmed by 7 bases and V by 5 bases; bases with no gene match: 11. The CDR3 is CASSPPGGTWEQYF. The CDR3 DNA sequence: TGTGCCAGCAGTCCACCGGGAGGTACGTGGGAGCAGTACTTC.

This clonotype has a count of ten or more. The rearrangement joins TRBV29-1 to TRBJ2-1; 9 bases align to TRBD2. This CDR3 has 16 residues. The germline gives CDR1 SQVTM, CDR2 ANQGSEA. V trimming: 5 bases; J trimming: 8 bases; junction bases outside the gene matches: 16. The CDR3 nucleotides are TGCAGCGTTAAGCGCTTCAGCGGGAGGCCCCTCGATGAGCAGTTCTTC. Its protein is CSVKRFSGRPLDEQFF.

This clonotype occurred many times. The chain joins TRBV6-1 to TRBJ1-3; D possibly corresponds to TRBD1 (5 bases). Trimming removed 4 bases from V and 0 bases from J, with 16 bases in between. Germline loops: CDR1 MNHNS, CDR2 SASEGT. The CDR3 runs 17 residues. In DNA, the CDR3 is TGTGCCAGCAGTGTATCGACAGCTTTCGTCTCTGGAAACACCATATATTTT. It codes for CASSVSTAFVSGNTIYF.